This T cell receptor beta chain was sequenced in a study of Ad26.COV2.S vaccination and SARS-CoV-2 variants (dated by TCRdb to about 2021). Regarding the study in general: Donors in the vaccine arm were drawn from COV1001, a phase I-IIa trial of Ad26.COV2.S in healthy adults that was multicentre, randomized, double-blind and placebo-controlled. Trial participants were randomized into five groups of five: low-dose or high-dose Ad26.COV2.S given once or twice, or placebo on both occasions. Investigators remained blinded to trial group allocation during experiments and outcome assessment. Dosing of Ad26.COV2.S was intramuscular, at either 5x10^10 or 1x10^11 viral particles, delivered as one shot or as two shots spaced 56 days apart. Sequencing of the TCRbeta repertoire served to evaluate the specificity and breadth of SARS-CoV-2-reactive T cell receptors following Ad26.COV2.S vaccination. The TCR-sequenced set comprised approximately 30 samples: around 20 Ad26.COV2.S vaccine recipients, 5 placebo recipients and 8 SARS-CoV-2 convalescent individuals.

Results the study describes overall, beyond this receptor: The study was not powered to compare responses between vaccine doses or regimens. The authors noted that the TCR breadth and depth analyses may have underestimated total T cell responses. Comparable non-spike TCR breadth was observed between vaccine and placebo recipients, consistent with only spike being contained in the vaccine. Substantial breadth of spike-specific CD8+ and CD4+ T cell responses was reported after vaccination. Compared with placebo recipients, Ad26.COV2.S recipients showed higher spike-specific TCR breadth (P = 0.0014).

The germline V gene gives CDR1 as SGHVS and CDR2 as FNYEAQ. V is cut back by 4 bases and J by 2 bases, with 8 bases in the junction unmatched. The CDR3 has 16 amino acids, counting the end cysteine and phenylalanine. Only CDR3 DNA is held: 48 bases, read in frame from base 1. Read against the paper, the sample's treatment or condition label means: roughly 18 received Ad26.COV2.S at low or high dose, single or two shots; 5 received placebo; per-sample allocation not given. Repertoires of vaccine and placebo recipients were sequenced from samples collected on day 63 after the first injection. Cohort 1b enrolled about 25 adults aged 18-55 years at a single site in Boston, USA, between 29 July and 7 August 2020. Ad26.COV2.S was a replication-incompetent adenovirus type 26 vector that expressed a prefusion-stabilized SARS-CoV-2 spike protein derived from the original Wuhan strain. As concerns this clone: There is no known antigen for this receptor. Per-base qualities were not stored, and no clone one base away is much larger.

The immunoSEQ Assay was used to sequence TCRbeta CDR3 regions. After extraction, genomic DNA underwent amplification by bias-controlled multiplex PCR, followed by high-throughput sequencing. In the original analysis: To quantify the absolute abundance of every unique TCRbeta CDR3 region, sequences were collapsed and filtered. T cell fraction was estimated by normalization of TCRbeta template counts to usable DNA, with usable DNA being measured through amplification of reference genes present in all nucleated cells. Repertoire TCRs were annotated as SARS-CoV-2-specific when V gene, CDR3 amino acid sequence and J gene were exactly matched to a known reactive TCR set. MIRA supplied the reference SARS-CoV-2 TCR set, which was filtered for enrichment in COVID-19-positive ImmuneCODE repertoires so that public or cross-reactive TCRs were removed. Drawing on the MIRA antigens, annotated TCRs were analysed further at the level of specific ORF or position within ORF. Depth was the summed frequency of annotated unique rearrangements, while breadth was defined as annotated unique rearrangements over total unique productive rearrangements. Group comparisons of TCR breadth used two-sided Wilcoxon rank-sum tests. Sourced from immuneACCESS, this table was stored by TCRdb with only in-frame sequences that have V and J called. A share of the clones is absent; for the studies checked, an unresolved V gene accounts for under half, and the remainder has no known explanation. V, J and clone size were drawn from that table, and D and trimming were deduced from the DNA. In all, the sample holds 400,000 to 450,000 clones, and about nine tenths of those were seen once. The ten largest account for less than 15% of the sample.

The sample here was peripheral blood, taken in a trial of Ad26.COV2.S vaccine versus placebo. The chain joins TRBV7-6 to TRBJ2-7; TRBD2 fits 10 bases in the junction. This clonotype was obtained from a person aged 18-65 years who received the Ad26.COV2.S COVID-19 vaccine or a placebo. The CDR3 is CASSSRALAGAYEQYF. The DNA sequence reads TGTGCCAGCAGCTCGAGGGCGCTAGCGGGAGCCTACGAGCAGTACTTC.